One sample yielded the 19 T cell receptor beta chains listed below, sequenced in a study of identifying expanded T cells in peripheral blood (dated by TCRdb to the late 2010s). Libraries came from the immunoSEQ multiplex PCR assay. Sourced from immuneACCESS, this table was stored by TCRdb with only in-frame sequences that have V and J called. A share of the clones is absent; for the studies checked, an unresolved V gene accounts for under half, and the remainder has no known explanation. In this sample the table shows about 76,000 clones, approximately 84% of which occur a single time. The top ten clones comprise 18% of the sample. Sample: blood. These receptors were taken from a person aged 18-70 years in good health.

The CDR3 DNA is TGTGCCAGCAGTTACTCGGGAGCAGGGGCATATGGCTACACCTTC. This codes for CASSYSGAGAYGYTF. This chain joins TRBV6-5 and TRBJ1-2; D may be TRBD1 (6 bases). Germline V gene data show CDR1 as MNHEY and CDR2 as SVGAGI. Trimming took 0 bases from V and 5 from J, leaving 13 bases between them. The CDR3 runs 15 residues.

The J gene is TRBJ1-4, the V gene TRBV9, with 9 bases lining up with TRBD1. Germline CDR1 and CDR2: SGDLS and YYNGEE. This CDR3 contains 16 residues. V lost 0 bases and J lost 3; bases outside the gene matches: 3. CDR3: CASSVGDRVPNEKLFF. CDR3 sequence (DNA): TGTGCCAGCAGCGTAGGGGACAGGGTGCCTAATGAAAAACTGTTTTTT.

V usage is TRBV5-1 and J usage is TRBJ2-1, with D maybe TRBD2 (5 bases). The V end was cut by 4 bases, the J end by 0 bases, with 14 bases between. The CDR3 contains 16 residues. Per germline, CDR1 SGHRS and CDR2 YFSETQ. The CDR3 region is CASSPMATSSYNEQFF. The CDR3, as DNA: TGCGCCAGCAGCCCCATGGCCACTAGCTCCTACAATGAGCAGTTCTTC. The complete variable domain, with remaining parts taken from reference TRBV5-1 and TRBJ2-1, reads KAGVTQTPRYLIKTRGQQVTLSCSPISGHRSVSWYQQTPGQGLQFLFEYFSETQRNKGNFPGRFSGRQFSNSRSEMNVSTLELGDSALYLCASSPMATSSYNEQFFGPGTRLTVL.

The CDR3 coding sequence is TGCGCCAGCAGCCAAGATTTCTCCCAAGAGACCCAGTACTTC. Amino acids: CASSQDFSQETQYF. This chain uses TRBV4-1 with TRBJ2-5; D is unclear. Per the germline V gene, CDR1 is MGHRA and CDR2 is YSYEKL. This CDR3 has 14 residues. The V end lost 0 bases, the J end lost 1 base, and 6 bases lay between the germline ends.

The chain has TRBV5-4 and TRBJ2-7; the D gene is possibly TRBD1 (6 bases). V was shortened by 6 bases and J by 0 bases, with 13 bases between the two germline ends. The CDR3 contains 14 residues. Germline V lookup: CDR1 SGHNT, CDR2 YYREEE (reference sequence). The CDR3 bases are TGTGCCAGCAATTCCGAACAGGGCTCCTACGAGCAGTACTTC. The encoded protein is CASNSEQGSYEQYF.

The chain couples TRBV9 to TRBJ2-3, with 10 nucleotides matching TRBD2. This CDR3 is 19 amino acids long. CDR1 and CDR2 (germline): SGDLS, YYNGEE. The J segment lost 1 base and the V segment lost 0 bases, leaving 11 bases of the junction unmatched. Here the CDR3 DNA reads TGTGCCAGCAGCGTAGGGCCTAGCGGGAGCTCGTTGCGCACAGATACGCAGTATTTT. Its protein is CASSVGPSGSSLRTDTQYF.

The chain joins TRBV25-1 to TRBJ2-3; possibly TRBD1 for D (6 bases). The CDR3 is 17 residues long. Germline V CDR1 and CDR2: MGHDK, SYGVNS. The V end lost 5 bases, the J end lost 0 bases, and 18 bases lay between the germline ends. CDR3 residues: CASSSDRPPASTDTQYF. In DNA form, the CDR3 reads TGTGCCAGCAGTTCAGACAGGCCGCCTGCTAGCACAGATACGCAGTATTTT.

The chain employs TRBV4-3 and TRBJ1-4; D is unresolved. This CDR3 is 16 amino acids long. The V gene lost 1 base and the J gene lost 0 bases, with 9 bases spanning the gap. The germline V gene has CDR1 LGHNA and CDR2 YSLEER. The DNA for the CDR3 is TGCGCCAGCAGCCAAGGACACGGTGCAACTAATGAAAAACTGTTTTTT. Encoded protein: CASSQGHGATNEKLFF.

The V and J genes are TRBV6-1 and TRBJ2-3, with D perhaps TRBD1 (5 bases). The CDR3 contains 13 residues. Looked up from germline, CDR1 is MNHNS and CDR2 is SASEGT. The V gene lost 7 bases and the J gene lost 3 bases, with 11 bases spanning the gap. The CDR3 loop reads CASNLDRTDTQYF. CDR3 sequence (DNA): TGTGCCAGCAACCTCGACAGAACAGATACGCAGTATTTT.

The rearrangement links TRBV7-8 to TRBJ2-7; TRBD1 matches at 10 bases. The CDR3 extends over 16 amino acids. The germline V gene has CDR1 SGHVS and CDR2 FQNEAQ. V lost 5 bases and J lost 5; bases outside the gene matches: 12. CDR3 bases: TGTGCCAGCAGCACCCGGACAGGGGGTGACCTACACGAGCAGTACTTC. As protein: CASSTRTGGDLHEQYF.

V is TRBV5-6 and J is TRBJ2-3; a weak D match, TRBD2 (6 bases). The CDR3 sequence is 15 residues long. Trimming cost V 2 bases and J 1 base, with 11 bases left between them. Germline lookup yields CDR1 SGHDT and CDR2 YYEEEE. CDR3 sequence: CASSFQGGGTDTQYF. CDR3 in DNA: TGTGCCAGCAGCTTCCAGGGAGGCGGCACAGATACGCAGTATTTT.

Only a few counts were recorded for this clone. This chain links TRBV27 with TRBJ2-1; possibly TRBD2 for D (6 bases). Trimming removed 8 bases from V and 8 bases from J, with 13 bases in between. This CDR3 comprises 12 residues. Germline assignment: CDR1 MNHEY and CDR2 SMNVEV (reference sequence). The CDR3 DNA is TGTGCCAGCCGCAGATGGGAGGATGAGCAGTTCTTC. Translation gives CASRRWEDEQFF.

The gene calls are TRBV21-1 and TRBJ2-7; the tabulated D call, TRBD1, remains unverified against the DNA. TRBV21-1 is a documented pseudogene. The CDR3 sequence is 13 residues long. CDR3 in DNA: TGTGCCAGCAGGTACAGGGTCCCCCACGAGCAGTACTTC. As protein: CASRYRVPHEQYF.

V is TRBV15 and J is TRBJ2-7; tentatively, D is TRBD1 or TRBD2 (5 bases each). The germline V and J ends were trimmed by 0 bases and 7 bases, with 16 bases remaining between them. The CDR3 extends over 15 amino acids. Per the germline V gene, CDR1 is LNHNV and CDR2 is YYDKDF (reference sequence). The CDR3 region has the DNA TGTGCCACCAGCAGAGACCTTGGGACCAGAGGGGAGCAGTACTTC. Residues: CATSRDLGTRGEQYF.

The V gene is TRBV5-1, the J gene TRBJ1-2; 10 bases fit TRBD1. CDR1 is SGHRS and CDR2 is YFSETQ in the germline V gene. J gave up 3 bases and V 4 bases, and 6 bases lay outside the gene matches. CDR3 size: 15 residues. The DNA of the CDR3 is TGCGCCAGCAGCGGAGGGACAGGGGAGGACTATGGCTACACCTTC. Translated, it gives CASSGGTGEDYGYTF.

This clone came up a few times. The rearrangement links TRBV6-1 to TRBJ1-1, with D possibly being TRBD1 (5 bases). Trimming took off 4 bases at V and 6 bases at J, with 12 bases between the two ends. Germline V lookup: CDR1 MNHNS, CDR2 SASEGT. This CDR3 has 13 residues. The CDR3, as DNA: TGTGCCAGCAGTGGGGGCCCCTTTGCTGAAGCTTTCTTT. Amino acid sequence: CASSGGPFAEAFF.

This clone came up a few times. The V call is TRBV28, the J call TRBJ2-7, with D possibly being TRBD1 or TRBD2 (6 bases each). Germline CDR1 reads MDHEN; CDR2 reads SYDVKM. The V end was cut by 8 bases, the J end by 4 bases, with 18 bases between. CDR3 length: 14 amino acids. This CDR3 is CASGSFEGGYEQYF. In nucleotides, the CDR3 is TGTGCCAGCGGTTCCTTTGAGGGGGGATACGAGCAGTACTTC. The complete variable domain, with remaining parts taken from reference TRBV28 and TRBJ2-7, reads DVKVTQSSRYLVKRTGEKVFLECVQDMDHENMFWYRQDPGLGLRLIYFSYDVKMKEKGDIPEGYSVSREKKERFSLILESASTNQTSMYLCASGSFEGGYEQYFGPGTRLTVT.

This clone was found once. The chain is built from TRBV7-3 and TRBJ1-1; tentatively, D is TRBD1 (6 bases). Trimming shortened V by 5 bases and J by 8 bases, and 18 bases separated the two germline ends. The CDR3 covers 14 residues. Germline V CDR1 and CDR2: SGHTA, FQGTGA. The CDR3 DNA sequence: TGTGCCAGCAGCCCGGACAGTGATACGGCGGAAGCTTTCTTT. As protein: CASSPDSDTAEAFF.

The rearrangement uses TRBV19 and TRBJ2-7; 7 positions agree with TRBD2. The V segment lost 7 bases and the J segment 1 base; nucleotides outside the gene matches: 7. The length of the CDR3 is 14 residues. The germline V gene encodes CDR1 LNHDA and CDR2 SQIVND (reference sequence). The CDR3 DNA follows: TGTGCCAGTACCGATACTAGCGCATCCTACGAGCAGTACTTC. This translates into CASTDTSASYEQYF.